The source of this TCR beta chain is a study of memory CD4+ T cells and cytomegalovirus serostatus. Study-wide points: The CMV-associated TCR signature appears largely within the CD4+ memory repertoire. CD4+ memory repertoires contained about 40% of the 164 reported CMV TCRbeta sequences.

Single viable CD3+CD4+CD8-CD45RO+ cells were sorted as the memory CD4+ T cells. Serostatus was set by detecting CMV pp150, pp28, p38, p52 IgG. Positive selection with CD4 microbeads enriched total CD4+ T cells. Trimming left V 2 bases short and J 7 bases short, with 11 bases between. The CDR3 contains 13 residues. Germline V gene lookup returns CDR1 MNHEY and CDR2 SMNVEV (reference sequence). About this clone itself: What it binds is unknown.

Sequenced by immunoSEQ multiplex PCR; TCRdb stores in-frame clones only, minus some. The sample lists under 50,000 clones; less than 80% were seen once. Material: memory CD4+ T cells from blood. This clonotype was obtained from an adult in good health and CMV-seropositive. This chain uses TRBV27 with TRBJ1-2; D gene uncertain. The CDR3 spells CASSLDWEGGYTF. In DNA, the CDR3 is TGTGCCAGCAGTTTAGATTGGGAGGGTGGCTACACCTTC.